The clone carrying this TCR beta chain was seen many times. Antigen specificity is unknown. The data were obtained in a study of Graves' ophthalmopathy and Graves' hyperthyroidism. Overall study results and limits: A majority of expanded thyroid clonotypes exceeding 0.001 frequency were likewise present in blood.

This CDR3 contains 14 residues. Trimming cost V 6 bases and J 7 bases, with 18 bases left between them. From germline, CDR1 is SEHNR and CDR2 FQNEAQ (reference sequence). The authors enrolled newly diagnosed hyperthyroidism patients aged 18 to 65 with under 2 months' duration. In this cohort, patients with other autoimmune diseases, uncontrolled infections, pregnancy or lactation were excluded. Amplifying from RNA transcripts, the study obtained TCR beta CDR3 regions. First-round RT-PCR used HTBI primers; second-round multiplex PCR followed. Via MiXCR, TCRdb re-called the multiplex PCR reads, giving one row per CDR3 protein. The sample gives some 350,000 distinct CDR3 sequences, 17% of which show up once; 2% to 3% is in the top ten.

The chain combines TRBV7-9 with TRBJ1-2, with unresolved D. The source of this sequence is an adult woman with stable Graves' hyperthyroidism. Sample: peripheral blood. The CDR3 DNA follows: TGTGCCAGCAGAAACGAAGGGTCATTGGGTGGCTACACCTTC. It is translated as CASRNEGSLGGYTF.